This T cell receptor (beta chain) was found in a study of vaccination and CD4 T cells after COVID-19. This clonotype was seen a few times. Its antigen is still unknown. Treatment indicated: approximately 10-day PBMC culture with coronavirus spike peptide pools or control peptides (ViraFEST assay). An Oncomine TCR Beta short-read assay was used to sequence the DNA from cultured CD4+ T cells. Each CDR3 protein is one row after TCRdb ran MiXCR on the PCR reads. The top ten hold 6.5% to 8.5% of the sample, which has some 20,000 distinct CDR3 sequences, roughly 67% seen once. V was trimmed by 7 bases and J by 0 bases, leaving 13 bases between them. This CDR3 has 14 amino acids. Germline values: CDR1 SNHLY, CDR2 FYNNEI.

The TCR comes from a human donor who had recovered from COVID-19. The sample taken for sequencing was CD4+ T cells from blood, cultured in vitro. The chain joins TRBV2 to TRBJ2-7; D not resolved. CDR3 in DNA: TGTGCCAGCACTTTTGGTGAAATCTCCTACGAGCAGTACTTC. It encodes CASTFGEISYEQYF.